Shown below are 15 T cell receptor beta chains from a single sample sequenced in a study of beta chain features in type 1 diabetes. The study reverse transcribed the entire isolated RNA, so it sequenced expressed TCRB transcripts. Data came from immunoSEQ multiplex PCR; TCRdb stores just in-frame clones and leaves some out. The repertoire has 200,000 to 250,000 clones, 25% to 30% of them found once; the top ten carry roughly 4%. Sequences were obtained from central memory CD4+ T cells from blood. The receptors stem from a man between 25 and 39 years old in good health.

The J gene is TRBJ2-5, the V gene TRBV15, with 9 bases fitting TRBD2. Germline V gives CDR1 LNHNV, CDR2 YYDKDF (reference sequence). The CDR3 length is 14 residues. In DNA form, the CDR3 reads TGTGCTCGAGAGCGGGGGGTTGCCGAAGAGACCCAGTACTTC. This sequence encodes CARERGVAEETQYF.

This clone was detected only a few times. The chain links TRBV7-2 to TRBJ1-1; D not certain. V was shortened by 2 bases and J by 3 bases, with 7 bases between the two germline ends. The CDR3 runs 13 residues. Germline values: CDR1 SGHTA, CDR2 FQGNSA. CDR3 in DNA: TGTGCCAGCAGCTTAATCCCTGACACTGAAGCTTTCTTT. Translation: CASSLIPDTEAFF.

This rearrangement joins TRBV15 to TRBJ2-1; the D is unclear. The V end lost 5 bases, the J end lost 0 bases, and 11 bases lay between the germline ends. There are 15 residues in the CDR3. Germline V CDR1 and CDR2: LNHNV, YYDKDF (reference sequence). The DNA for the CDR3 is TGTGCCACCAGCGGCCCATCAAGCTCCTACAATGAGCAGTTCTTC. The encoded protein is CATSGPSSSYNEQFF.

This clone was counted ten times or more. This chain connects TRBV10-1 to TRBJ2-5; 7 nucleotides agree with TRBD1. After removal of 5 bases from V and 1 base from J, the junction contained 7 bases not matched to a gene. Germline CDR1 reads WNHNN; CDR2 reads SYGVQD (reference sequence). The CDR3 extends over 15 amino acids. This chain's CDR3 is CASSTFTGAQETQYF. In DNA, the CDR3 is TGCGCCAGCAGTACTTTTACAGGGGCCCAAGAGACCCAGTACTTC.

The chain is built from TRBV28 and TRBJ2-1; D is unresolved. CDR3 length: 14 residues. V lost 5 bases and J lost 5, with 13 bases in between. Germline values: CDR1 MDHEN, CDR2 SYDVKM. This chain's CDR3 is CASSRPRFHNEQFF. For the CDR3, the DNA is TGTGCCAGCAGTCGCCCCAGGTTCCACAATGAGCAGTTCTTC. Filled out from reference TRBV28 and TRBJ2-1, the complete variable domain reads DVKVTQSSRYLVKRTGEKVFLECVQDMDHENMFWYRQDPGLGLRLIYFSYDVKMKEKGDIPEGYSVSREKKERFSLILESASTNQTSMYLCASSRPRFHNEQFFGPGTRLTVL.

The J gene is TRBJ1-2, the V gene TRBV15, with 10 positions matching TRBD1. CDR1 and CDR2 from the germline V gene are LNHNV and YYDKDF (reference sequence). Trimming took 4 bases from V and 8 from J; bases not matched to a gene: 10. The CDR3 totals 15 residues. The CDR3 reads CATSTGTGDLGGYTF. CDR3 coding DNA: TGTGCCACCAGCACCGGGACAGGGGATCTGGGGGGCTACACCTTC.

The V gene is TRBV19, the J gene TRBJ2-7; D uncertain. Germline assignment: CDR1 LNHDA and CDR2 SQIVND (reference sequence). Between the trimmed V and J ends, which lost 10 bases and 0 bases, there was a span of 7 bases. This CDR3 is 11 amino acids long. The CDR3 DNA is TGTGCCACCTCCAGCTCCTACGAGCAGTACTTC. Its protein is CATSSSYEQYF.

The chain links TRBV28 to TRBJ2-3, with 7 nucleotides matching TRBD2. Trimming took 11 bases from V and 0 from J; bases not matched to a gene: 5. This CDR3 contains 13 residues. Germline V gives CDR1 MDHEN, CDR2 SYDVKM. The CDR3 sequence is CAGGRASTDTQYF. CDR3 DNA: TGTGCCGGAGGGAGGGCAAGCACAGATACGCAGTATTTT.

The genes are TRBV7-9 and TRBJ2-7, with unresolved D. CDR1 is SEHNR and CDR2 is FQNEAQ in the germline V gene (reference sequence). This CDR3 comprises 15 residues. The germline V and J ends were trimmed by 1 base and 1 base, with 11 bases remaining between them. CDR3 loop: CASSLGATLSYEQYF. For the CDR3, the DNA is TGTGCCAGCAGCTTAGGGGCCACGTTATCCTACGAGCAGTACTTC.

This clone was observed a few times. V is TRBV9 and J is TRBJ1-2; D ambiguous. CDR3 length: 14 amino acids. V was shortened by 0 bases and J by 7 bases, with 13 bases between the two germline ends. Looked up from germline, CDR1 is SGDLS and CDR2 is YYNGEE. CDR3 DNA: TGTGCCAGCAGCGTAGGCGCGGGAATGGGTGGCTACACCTTC. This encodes CASSVGAGMGGYTF.

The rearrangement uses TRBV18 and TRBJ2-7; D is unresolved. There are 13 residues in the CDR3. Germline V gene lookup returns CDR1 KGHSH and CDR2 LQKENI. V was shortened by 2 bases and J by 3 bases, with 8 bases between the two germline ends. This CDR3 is CASSPGYDYEQYF. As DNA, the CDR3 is TGTGCCAGCTCACCAGGGTACGACTACGAGCAGTACTTC. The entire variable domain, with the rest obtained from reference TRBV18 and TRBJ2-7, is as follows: NAGVMQNPRHLVRRRGQEARLRCSPMKGHSHVYWYRQLPEEGLKFMVYLQKENIIDESGMPKERFSAEFPKEGPSILRIQQVVRGDSAAYFCASSPGYDYEQYFGPGTRLTVT.

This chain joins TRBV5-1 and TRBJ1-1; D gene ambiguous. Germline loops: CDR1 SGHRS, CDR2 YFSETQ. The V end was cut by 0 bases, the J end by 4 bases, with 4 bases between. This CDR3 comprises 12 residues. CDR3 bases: TGCGCCAGCAGCTTGGGTAGCACTGAAGCTTTCTTT. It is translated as CASSLGSTEAFF.

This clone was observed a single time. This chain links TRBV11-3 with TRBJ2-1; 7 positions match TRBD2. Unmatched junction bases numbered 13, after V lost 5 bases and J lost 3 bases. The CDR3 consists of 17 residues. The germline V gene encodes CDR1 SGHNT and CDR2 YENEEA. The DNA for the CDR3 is TGTGCCAGCAGCCCCTACAGAACTAGCGCCCACTACAATGAGCAGTTCTTC. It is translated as CASSPYRTSAHYNEQFF.

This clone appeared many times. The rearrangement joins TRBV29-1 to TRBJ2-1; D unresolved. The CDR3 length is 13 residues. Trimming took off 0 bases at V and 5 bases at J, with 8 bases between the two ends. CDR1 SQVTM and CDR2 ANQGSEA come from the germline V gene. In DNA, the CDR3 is TGCAGCGTTGAAGAGCGCAGCAACAATGAGCAGTTCTTC. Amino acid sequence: CSVEERSNNEQFF.

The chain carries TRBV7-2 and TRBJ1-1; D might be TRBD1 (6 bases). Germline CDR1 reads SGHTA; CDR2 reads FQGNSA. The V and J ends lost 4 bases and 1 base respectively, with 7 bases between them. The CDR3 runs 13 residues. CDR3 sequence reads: CASSWDTNTEAFF. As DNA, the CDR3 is TGTGCCAGCAGCTGGGACACGAACACTGAAGCTTTCTTT.